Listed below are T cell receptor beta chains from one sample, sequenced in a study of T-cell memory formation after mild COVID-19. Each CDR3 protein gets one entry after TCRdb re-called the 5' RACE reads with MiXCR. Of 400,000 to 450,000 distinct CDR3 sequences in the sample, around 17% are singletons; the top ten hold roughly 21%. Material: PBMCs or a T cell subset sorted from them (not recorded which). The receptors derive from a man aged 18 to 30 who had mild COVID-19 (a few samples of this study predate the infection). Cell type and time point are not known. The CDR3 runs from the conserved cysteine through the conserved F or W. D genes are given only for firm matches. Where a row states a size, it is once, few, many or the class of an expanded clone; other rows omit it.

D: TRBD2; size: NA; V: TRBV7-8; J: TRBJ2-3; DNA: TGTGCCAGCAGCTTCCGCGGACTAGCGGGGGCCACAGATACGCAGTATTTT; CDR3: CASSFRGLAGATDTQYF
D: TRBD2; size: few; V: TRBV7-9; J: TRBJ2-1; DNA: TGTGCCAGCAGCCACAGACTAGCGGGGTATGAGCAGTTCTTC; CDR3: CASSHRLAGYEQFF
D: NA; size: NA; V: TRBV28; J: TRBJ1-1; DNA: TGTGCCAGCACCCCGATGGGCTGGAACACTGAAGCTTTCTTT; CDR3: CASTPMGWNTEAFF
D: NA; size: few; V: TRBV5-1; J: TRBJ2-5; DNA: TGCGCCAGCAGCTTTCTGGGCAAAGAGACCCAGTACTTC; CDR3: CASSFLGKETQYF
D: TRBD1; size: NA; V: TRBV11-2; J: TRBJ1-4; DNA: TGTGCCAGCAGCTTAGTAGGGACAGCGGGTGAAAAACTGTTTTTT; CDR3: CASSLVGTAGEKLFF
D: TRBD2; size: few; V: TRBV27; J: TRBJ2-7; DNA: TGTGCCAGCAGTCCCATAGCGGGGCTCCCCTACGAGCAGTACTTC; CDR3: CASSPIAGLPYEQYF
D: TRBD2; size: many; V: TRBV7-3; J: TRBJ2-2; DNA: TGTGCCAGCAGCCCCCAAGCGGGACCCGGGGAGCTGTTTTTT; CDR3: CASSPQAGPGELFF
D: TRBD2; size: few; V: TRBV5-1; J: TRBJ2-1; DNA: TGCGCCAGCAGCAGCGGACTAGCGGGGGCTCACTACAATGAGCAGTTCTTC; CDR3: CASSSGLAGAHYNEQFF
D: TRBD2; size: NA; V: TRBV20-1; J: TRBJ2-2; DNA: TGCAGTGCCACTGAGCGGGGGGCGAACACCGGGGAGCTGTTTTTT; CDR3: CSATERGANTGELFF
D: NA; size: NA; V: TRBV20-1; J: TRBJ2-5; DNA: TGCAGTGCTACCGGGTGGAGCCAAGAGACCCAGTACTTC; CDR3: CSATGWSQETQYF
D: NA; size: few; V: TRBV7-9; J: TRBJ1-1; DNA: TGTGCCAGCAGCTTAGGGGTTGGTGGGCCAGGGGCTTTCTTT; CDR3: CASSLGVGGPGAFF
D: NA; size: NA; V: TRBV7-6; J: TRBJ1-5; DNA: TGTGCCAGCAGCCTCGGGTCAAGTAACAATCAGCCCCAGCATTTT; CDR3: CASSLGSSNNQPQHF
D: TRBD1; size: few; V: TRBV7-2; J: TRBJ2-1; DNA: TGTGCCAGCAGCTTTGCCGGGACAGGGGGTGGTAATGAGCAGTTCTTC; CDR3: CASSFAGTGGGNEQFF
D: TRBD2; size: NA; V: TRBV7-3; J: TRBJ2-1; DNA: TGTGCCAGCAGCCAGAGCGGGGGGGCTTACAATGAGCAGTTCTTC; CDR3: CASSQSGGAYNEQFF
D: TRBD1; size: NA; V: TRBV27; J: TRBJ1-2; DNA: TGTGCCAGCAGTCCGGCGTCGACAGGGGGCGTCTATGGCTACACCTTC; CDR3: CASSPASTGGVYGYTF
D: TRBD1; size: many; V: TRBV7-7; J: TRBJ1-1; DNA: TGTGCCAGCAGCGTGGACAGGGGCACTGAAGCTTTCTTT; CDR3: CASSVDRGTEAFF
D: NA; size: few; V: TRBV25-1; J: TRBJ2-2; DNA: TGTGCCACCACAAGTAGGGGGAACACCGGGGAGCTGTTTTTT; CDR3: CATTSRGNTGELFF
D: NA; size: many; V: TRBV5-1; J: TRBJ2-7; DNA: TGCGCCAGCAGCTTGGGATGGGGGGCCTACGAGCAGTACTTC; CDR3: CASSLGWGAYEQYF
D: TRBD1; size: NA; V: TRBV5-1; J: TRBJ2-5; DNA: TGCGCCAGCAGCTGGGGACAGGGGGCAGGGACCCAGTACTTC; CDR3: CASSWGQGAGTQYF
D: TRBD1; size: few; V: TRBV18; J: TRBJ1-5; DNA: TGTGCCAGCTCACCACAGGGGGCTGGTTTGGATCAGCCCCAGCATTTT; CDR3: CASSPQGAGLDQPQHF
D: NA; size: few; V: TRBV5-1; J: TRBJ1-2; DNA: TGCGCCAGCAGCTTGAATGACGGGGATCCTGGCTACACCTTC; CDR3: CASSLNDGDPGYTF
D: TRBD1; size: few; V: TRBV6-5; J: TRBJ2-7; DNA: TGTGCCAGCAGACCGGGACAGGGATACGAGCAGTACTTC; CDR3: CASRPGQGYEQYF
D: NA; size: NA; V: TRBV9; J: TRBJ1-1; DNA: TGTGCCAGCAGCGACAGGATGAACACTGAAGCTTTCTTT; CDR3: CASSDRMNTEAFF
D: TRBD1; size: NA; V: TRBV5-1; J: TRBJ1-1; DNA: TGCGCCAGCAGCCCGGGACAGGGGTGGTCTGAAGCTTTCTTT; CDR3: CASSPGQGWSEAFF
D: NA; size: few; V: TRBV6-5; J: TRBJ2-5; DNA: TGTGCCAGCAGTTACTCGAGGTTCAGAAACCAAGAGACCCAGTACTTC; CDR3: CASSYSRFRNQETQYF
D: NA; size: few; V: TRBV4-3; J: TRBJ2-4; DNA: TGCGCCAGCAGCCCCGGGGACTCTCCGCGCATTCAGTACTTC; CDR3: CASSPGDSPRIQYF
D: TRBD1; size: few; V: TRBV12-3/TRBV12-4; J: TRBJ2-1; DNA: TGTGCCAGCAGTCCGACAGGGGACAATGAGCAGTTCTTC; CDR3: CASSPTGDNEQFF
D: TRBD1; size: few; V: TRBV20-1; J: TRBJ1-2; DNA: TGCAGCTCCGGGACAGGTGTATTAAGAGGCTACACCTTC; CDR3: CSSGTGVLRGYTF
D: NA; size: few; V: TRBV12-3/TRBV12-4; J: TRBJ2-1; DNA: TGTGCCAGCAGCCAGGGGTCTTACAATGAGCAGTTCTTC; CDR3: CASSQGSYNEQFF
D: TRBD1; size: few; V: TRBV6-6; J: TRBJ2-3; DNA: TGTGCCAGCAGCCCAGACAGGGGGGGTTTTGTGCAGTATTTT; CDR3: CASSPDRGGFVQYF
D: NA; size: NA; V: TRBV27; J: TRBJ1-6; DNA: TGTGCCAGCAGTCCCGGGACTCTCGCGGGGAATTCACCCCTCCACTTT; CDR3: CASSPGTLAGNSPLHF
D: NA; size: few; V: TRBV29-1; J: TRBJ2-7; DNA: TGCAGCGTAGCCGTACAGGGAAGGAGGGACGAGCAGTACTTC; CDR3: CSVAVQGRRDEQYF
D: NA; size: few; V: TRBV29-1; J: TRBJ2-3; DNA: TGCAGCGTTAAGGTCCTTGAGGATACGCAGTATTTT; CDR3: CSVKVLEDTQYF
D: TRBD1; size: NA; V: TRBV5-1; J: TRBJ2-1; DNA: TGCGCCAGCAGCGGCAGGGGGCCGGTCAATGAGCAGTTCTTC; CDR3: CASSGRGPVNEQFF
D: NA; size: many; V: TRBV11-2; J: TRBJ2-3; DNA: TGTGCCAGCAGCTTGAGCGGGCTAAGCACAGATACGCAGTATTTT; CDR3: CASSLSGLSTDTQYF
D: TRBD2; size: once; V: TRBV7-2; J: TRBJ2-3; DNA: TGTGCCAGCAGCTTAGCCCAGGGACTAGCGGGGTACGCAGATACGCAGTATTTT; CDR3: CASSLAQGLAGYADTQYF
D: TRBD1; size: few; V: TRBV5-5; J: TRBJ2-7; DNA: TGTGCCAGCAGCCCCCTCCCGGGACAGTTGAAAAACGAGCAGTACTTC; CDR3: CASSPLPGQLKNEQYF
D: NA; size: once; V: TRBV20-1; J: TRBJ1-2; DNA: TGCAGTGCTAGATTTGCTAACTATGGCTACACCTTC; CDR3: CSARFANYGYTF
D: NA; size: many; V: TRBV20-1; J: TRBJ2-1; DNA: TGCAGTGCTAGAGATCGGCAGGACAATGAGCAGTTCTTC; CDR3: CSARDRQDNEQFF
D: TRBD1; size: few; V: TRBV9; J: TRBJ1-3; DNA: TGTGCCAGCAACCAATCTCCCCCCGGACAGGGGGCTGGAAACACCATATATTTT; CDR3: CASNQSPPGQGAGNTIYF
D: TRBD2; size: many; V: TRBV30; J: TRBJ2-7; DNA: TGTGCCTGGAGTGGGGGCAGCGGGGCCTACTACGAGCAGTACTTC; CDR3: CAWSGGSGAYYEQYF
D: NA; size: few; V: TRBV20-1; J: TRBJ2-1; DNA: TGCAGTGCTCCTTTCCCCAGTTTCTACAATGAGCAGTTCTTC; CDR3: CSAPFPSFYNEQFF
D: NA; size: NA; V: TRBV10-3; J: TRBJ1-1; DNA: TGTGCCATCAGTGAGCGTAATCCGGGTTTGGGAACTGAAGCTTTCTTT; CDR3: CAISERNPGLGTEAFF
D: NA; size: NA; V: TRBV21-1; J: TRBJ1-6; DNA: TGTGCCAGCAGCAACCCTTCCAGGGATTCACCCCTCCACTTT; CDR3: CASSNPSRDSPLHF
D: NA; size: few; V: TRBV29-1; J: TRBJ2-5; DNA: TGCAGCGTGGAGGCAGGAGAGACCCAGTACTTC; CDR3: CSVEAGETQYF
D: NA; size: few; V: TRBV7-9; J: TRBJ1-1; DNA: TGTGCCAGCAGCTGGGCAGGGAGGACTGAAGCTTTCTTT; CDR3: CASSWAGRTEAFF
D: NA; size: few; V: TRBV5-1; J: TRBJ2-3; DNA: TGCGCCAGCAGCTTGGTTCTTCGGGCAGATACGCAGTATTTT; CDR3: CASSLVLRADTQYF
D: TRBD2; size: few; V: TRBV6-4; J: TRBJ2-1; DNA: TGTGCCAGCAGTGCCTCGGATAGCGGGGGTGGCGAGCAGTTCTTC; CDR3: CASSASDSGGGEQFF
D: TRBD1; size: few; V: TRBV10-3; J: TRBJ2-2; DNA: TGTGCCATCAAGGGACAGGACCAAAGAGGGGAGCTGTTTTTT; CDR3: CAIKGQDQRGELFF
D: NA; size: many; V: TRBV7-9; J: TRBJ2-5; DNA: TGTGCCAGCAGCTTTGGAGCGGAGACCCAGTACTTC; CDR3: CASSFGAETQYF
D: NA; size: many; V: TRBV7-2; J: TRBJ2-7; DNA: TGTGCCAGCAGCTTAGGATTGGACGCCTACGAGCAGTACTTC; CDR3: CASSLGLDAYEQYF
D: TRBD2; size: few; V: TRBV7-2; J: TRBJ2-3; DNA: TGTGCCAGCAGCTCACAACTAGCGGGGGGGCGGTATACGCAGTATTTT; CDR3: CASSSQLAGGRYTQYF
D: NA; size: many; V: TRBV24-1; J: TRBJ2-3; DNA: TGTGCCACCAGTGATCCACAGGACACAGATACGCAGTATTTT; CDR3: CATSDPQDTDTQYF
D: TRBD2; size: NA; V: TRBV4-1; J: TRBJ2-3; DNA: TGCGCCAGCAGCCACGGCCCTCCGGGACTAGCGGGGAACACAGATACGCAGTATTTT; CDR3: CASSHGPPGLAGNTDTQYF
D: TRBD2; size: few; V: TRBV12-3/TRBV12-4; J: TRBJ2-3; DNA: TGTGCCAGCAAAGGCGGGGGGAGGACAGATACGCAGTATTTT; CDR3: CASKGGGRTDTQYF
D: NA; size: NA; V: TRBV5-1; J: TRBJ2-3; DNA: TGCGCCAGCAGCTTGGGGACACTTAGCACAGATACGCAGTATTTT; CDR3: CASSLGTLSTDTQYF
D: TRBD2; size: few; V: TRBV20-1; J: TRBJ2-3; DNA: TGCAGTGCTAACCCCTTAGCGGGGGGCGCAGATACGCAGTATTTT; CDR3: CSANPLAGGADTQYF
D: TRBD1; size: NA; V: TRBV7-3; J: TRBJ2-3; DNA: TGTGCCAGCAGCCATGACAGGGACGATACGCAGTATTTT; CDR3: CASSHDRDDTQYF
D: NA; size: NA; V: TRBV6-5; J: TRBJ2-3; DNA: TGTGCCAGCAGTTCCGTGGCAGGAGTCACAGATACGCAGTATTTT; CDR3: CASSSVAGVTDTQYF
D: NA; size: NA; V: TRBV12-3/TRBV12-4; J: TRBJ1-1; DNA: TGTGCCAGCGGCGTGAACACTGAAGCTTTCTTT; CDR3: CASGVNTEAFF